This T cell receptor beta chain was captured in a study of cytomegalovirus exposure and HLA in healthy donors. Remarks on this clone: The antigen is not known.

The PCR had 60 Vbeta and 13 Jbeta primers. TCRdb keeps only in-frame clones here, not all; method: immunoSEQ multiplex PCR. The sample yields 200,000 to 250,000 clones, roughly 83% seen once. Study findings and constraints: Presence/absence analyses assumed roughly uniform sequencing depth across donors, which may not hold. Later analysis identified a missense DCLRE1C variant that was linked to TCR beta V- and J-gene trimming. Among immune exposure information, only CMV serostatus was available. Most subjects' HLA-A and HLA-B alleles were reportedly predicted from TCR beta sequences.

This CDR3 region has 14 residues. Trimming at V came to 6 bases and at J to 3 bases, leaving 5 bases not matched to a gene. Looked up from germline, CDR1 is SGHDN and CDR2 is FVKESK. The J gene is TRBJ2-1, the V gene TRBV14, with TRBD1 matching 7 bases. The sequenced material came from PBMCs. This sequence was found in a girl aged 10 to 17 in good health and CMV-seronegative. The CDR3 sequence is CASRRTGYYNEQFF. For the CDR3, the DNA is TGTGCCAGCAGGAGGACAGGATACTACAATGAGCAGTTCTTC.